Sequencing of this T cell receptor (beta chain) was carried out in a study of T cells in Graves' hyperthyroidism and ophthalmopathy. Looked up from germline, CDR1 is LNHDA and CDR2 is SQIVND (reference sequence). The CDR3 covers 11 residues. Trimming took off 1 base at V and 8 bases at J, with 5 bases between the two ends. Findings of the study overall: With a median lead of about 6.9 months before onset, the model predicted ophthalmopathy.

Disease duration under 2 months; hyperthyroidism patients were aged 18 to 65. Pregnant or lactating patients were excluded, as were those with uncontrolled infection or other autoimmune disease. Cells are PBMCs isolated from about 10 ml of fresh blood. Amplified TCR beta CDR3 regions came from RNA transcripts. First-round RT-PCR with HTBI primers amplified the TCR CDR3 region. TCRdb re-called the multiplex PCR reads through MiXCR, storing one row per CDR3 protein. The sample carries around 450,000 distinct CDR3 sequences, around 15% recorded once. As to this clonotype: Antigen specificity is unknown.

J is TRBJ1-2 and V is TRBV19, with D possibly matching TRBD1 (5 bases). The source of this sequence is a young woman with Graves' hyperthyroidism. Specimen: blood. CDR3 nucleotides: TGTGCCAGTAGTATAGGGGACGGCTACACCTTC. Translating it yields CASSIGDGYTF.